Shown below are 21 T cell receptor beta chains from a single sample sequenced in a study of OX40 agonist ivuxolimab in advanced cancers. Profiled with immunoSEQ multiplex PCR; TCRdb holds only in-frame clones, not every one. The data contain around 47,000 clones, 75% to 90% of them singletons. The material sequenced was CD4+ or CD8+ T cells sorted from blood, taken in a trial of the OX40 agonist ivuxolimab. These receptors all come from an adult with an advanced solid tumor such as melanoma, head and neck, liver or kidney cancer.

As DNA, the CDR3 is TGTGCCAGCAGTCCATCGCCAGGCCGGTATAGCAATCAGCCCCAGCATTTT. Amino acids: CASSPSPGRYSNQPQHF. The chain employs TRBV27 and TRBJ1-5; D is undetermined. Germline V gene data show CDR1 as MNHEY and CDR2 as SMNVEV (reference sequence). This CDR3 has 17 amino acids. Trimming took off 5 bases at V and 0 bases at J, with 17 bases between the two ends.

This chain uses TRBV4-1 with TRBJ2-3, with a weak D call TRBD2 (5 bases). Germline loops: CDR1 MGHRA, CDR2 YSYEKL. CDR3 size: 13 residues. Trimming removed 3 bases from V and 14 bases from J, with 18 bases in between. The CDR3 region has the DNA TGCGCCAGCAGCCACGGGGAAGAGAGAGCGGCGTATTTT. It translates to CASSHGEERAAYF.

The J gene is TRBJ1-1, the V gene TRBV7-2; D gene uncertain. V dropped 1 base and J dropped 0 bases, with 15 bases sitting between them. The CDR3 is 17 residues long. Per the germline V gene, CDR1 is SGHTA and CDR2 is FQGNSA. The CDR3 here is CASSLGRGKMMNTEAFF. The DNA for the CDR3 is TGTGCCAGCAGCTTAGGAAGAGGGAAGATGATGAACACTGAAGCTTTCTTT.

V is TRBV19 and J is TRBJ1-2; 10 bases are a match to TRBD1. V shed 6 bases, J shed 7 bases, and the junction held 8 bases outside the gene matches. The CDR3 consists of 14 residues. The germline CDR1 and CDR2 sequences are LNHDA and SQIVND (reference sequence). DNA of the CDR3: TGTGCCAGTAGGGGGACAGGGGATAGAGCTGGCTACACCTTC. This gives the protein CASRGTGDRAGYTF.

V is TRBV6-5 and J is TRBJ2-2, with D unclear. Germline V gives CDR1 MNHEY, CDR2 SVGAGI. V lost 5 bases to trimming and J lost 5 bases, with 6 bases between them. The CDR3 covers 12 residues. DNA of the CDR3: TGTGCCAGCAGTGCTATAACCGGGGAGCTGTTTTTT. It yields the protein CASSAITGELFF.

This clone has more than one count but fewer than ten. V usage is TRBV19 and J usage is TRBJ2-7; 7 nucleotides line up with TRBD2. The ends lost 2 bases at V and 4 bases at J; junction bases unmatched: 8. The length of the CDR3 is 15 residues. CDR1 is LNHDA and CDR2 is SQIVND in the germline V gene (reference sequence). CDR3 in DNA: TGTGCCAGTAGTATATCGGGGGGTCTAGGGTACGAGCAGTACTTC. Its translation: CASSISGGLGYEQYF.

In the case of this clone: One junction end disagrees with the germline gene, perhaps due to a read error. V usage is TRBV25-1 and J usage is TRBJ1-6, with 7 bases that match TRBD1. The CDR3 has 17 residues. Looked up from germline, CDR1 is MGHDK and CDR2 is SYGVNS. Here the CDR3 reads CASTGDPLTGYTSPLHF. CDR3 nucleotides: TGTGCCAGCACTGGTGACCCCCTGACAGGGTATACTTCACCCCTCCACTTT.

In DNA form, the CDR3 reads TGTGCCAGCAGCGAAGCCCACAAGGGTTTGGCCACCGGGGAGCTGTTTTTT. Its protein is CASSEAHKGLATGELFF. The chain carries TRBV13 and TRBJ2-2; D uncertain. The germline V gene encodes CDR1 PRHDT and CDR2 FYEKMQ (reference sequence). V was cut by 5 bases and J by 4 bases, with 20 bases left in between. This CDR3 has 17 residues.

This clone has only one observation. The rearrangement joins TRBV7-3 to TRBJ2-7; D is unclear. The CDR3 spans 12 residues. Trimming removed 3 bases from V and 5 bases from J, with 8 bases in between. Germline CDR1 and CDR2: SGHTA and FQGTGA. The CDR3 region has the DNA TGTGCCAGCAGCTTGTATCACGACGAGCAGTACTTC. It translates to CASSLYHDEQYF. The full variable domain, completed using reference TRBV7-3 and TRBJ2-7, is GAGVSQTPSNKVTEKGKYVELRCDPISGHTALYWYRQSLGQGPEFLIYFQGTGAADDSGLPNDRFFAVRPEGSVSTLKIQRTERGDSAVYLCASSLYHDEQYFGPGTRLTVT.

This clone was seen only a few times. The chain uses TRBV19 and TRBJ1-1, with D perhaps matching TRBD1 (6 bases). Germline values: CDR1 LNHDA, CDR2 SQIVND (reference sequence). This CDR3 spans 14 amino acids. With 4 bases removed from V and 3 bases from J, the gap between germline ends came to 12 bases. The CDR3 DNA reads TGTGCCAGTAGTACTCAGGGGTTTCACACTGAAGCTTTCTTT. It translates to CASSTQGFHTEAFF.

DNA of the CDR3: TGCGCCAGCAGCCAATTTATCACTAACACCGGGGAGCTGTTTTTT. Its translation: CASSQFITNTGELFF. The J gene is TRBJ2-2, the V gene TRBV4-1; D gene ambiguous. V was pared by 2 bases and J by 2 bases, with 9 bases between. There are 15 residues in the CDR3. Germline V CDR1 and CDR2: MGHRA, YSYEKL.

The CDR3 region is CAWSVGDRNTIYF. The CDR3 DNA sequence: TGTGCCTGGAGTGTCGGGGATAGAAACACCATATATTTT. V and J are TRBV30 and TRBJ1-3; no reliable D call. This CDR3 comprises 13 residues. The V and J ends lost 0 bases and 5 bases respectively, with 8 bases between them. Per the germline V gene, CDR1 is GTSNPN and CDR2 is SVGIG (reference sequence).

A few counts support this clone. The chain is built from TRBV4-1 and TRBJ1-1; possibly TRBD1 for D (5 bases). The CDR3 is 15 amino acids. V lost 2 bases and J 0 bases, leaving 10 bases between the germline ends. The V gene's germline CDR1 is MGHRA and CDR2 YSYEKL. CDR3 sequence reads: CASSQSGPLNTEAFF. CDR3 DNA sequence: TGCGCCAGCAGCCAATCGGGACCCCTGAACACTGAAGCTTTCTTT.

This clone occurred a few times. The sample contains more than one DNA sequence encoding this CDR3. J is TRBJ2-3 and V is TRBV6-4; TRBD2 aligns across 9 bases. Trimming removed 0 bases from V and 4 bases from J; junction bases left unmatched: 2. CDR3 size: 15 residues. Germline assignment: CDR1 MRHNA and CDR2 SNTAGT. CDR3 in DNA: TGTGCCAGCAGTGACTCTAGCGGGGGCGCAGATACGCAGTATTTT. This gives the protein CASSDSSGGADTQYF.

The chain uses TRBV19 and TRBJ1-1, with unresolved D. This CDR3 spans 14 amino acids. V dropped 8 bases and J dropped 1 base, with 14 bases sitting between them. CDR1 and CDR2 from the germline V gene are LNHDA and SQIVND (reference sequence). CDR3 region: CASQPGPSNTEAFF. In nucleotides, the CDR3 is TGTGCCAGTCAACCAGGACCATCGAACACTGAAGCTTTCTTT. Full variable domain (missing parts from reference TRBV19 and TRBJ1-1): DGGITQSPKYLFRKEGQNVTLSCEQNLNHDAMYWYRQDPGQGLRLIYYSQIVNDFQKGDIAEGYSVSREKKESFPLTVTSAQKNPTAFYLCASQPGPSNTEAFFGQGTRLTVV.

The rearrangement links TRBV27 to TRBJ2-7; the match to TRBD1 covers 8 bases. Germline V gene data show CDR1 as MNHEY and CDR2 as SMNVEV (reference sequence). The CDR3 has 14 residues. V was pared by 5 bases and J by 2 bases, with 5 bases of the junction left unmatched. The CDR3 DNA sequence: TGTGCCAGCAGTCCCGGGACAGGACCCTACGAGCAGTACTTC. Translation gives CASSPGTGPYEQYF.

This clone was seen a single time. The chain combines TRBV11-2 with TRBJ2-7; 7 bases agree with TRBD1. The CDR3 runs to 13 residues. V lost 5 bases to trimming and J lost 4 bases; unmatched junction nucleotides: 5. CDR1 and CDR2 from the germline V gene are SGHAT and FQNNGV. In nucleotides, the CDR3 is TGTGCCAGCAGCACGTACAGGGGTTACGAGCAGTACTTC. Its protein product is CASSTYRGYEQYF.

The rearrangement uses TRBV4-1 and TRBJ2-7; 9 bases align to TRBD2. This CDR3 contains 15 residues. J was trimmed by 2 bases and V by 1 base; bases with no gene match: 3. Germline V lookup: CDR1 MGHRA, CDR2 YSYEKL. The CDR3 reads CASSQGTSVAYEQYF. The CDR3 DNA is TGCGCCAGCAGCCAAGGGACTAGCGTCGCCTACGAGCAGTACTTC.

The chain employs TRBV19 and TRBJ2-1; D not resolved. V was clipped by 3 bases and J by 6 bases, with 9 bases between them. The germline V gene has CDR1 LNHDA and CDR2 SQIVND (reference sequence). The CDR3 spans 13 residues. The chain's CDR3 is CASSILLTNEQFF. In DNA form, the CDR3 reads TGTGCCAGTAGTATCCTTCTAACCAATGAGCAGTTCTTC.

The genes are TRBV5-5 and TRBJ2-7, with D hard to call. Trimming removed 0 bases from V and 3 bases from J, with 4 bases in between. The CDR3 runs to 12 residues. The germline gives CDR1 SGHKS, CDR2 YYEKEE (reference sequence). This chain's CDR3 is CASSLASYEQYF. Written as DNA, the CDR3 is TGTGCCAGCAGCTTGGCCAGCTACGAGCAGTACTTC.

The V gene is TRBV6-5, the J gene TRBJ1-1; D is unresolved. V dropped 4 bases and J dropped 0 bases, with 12 bases sitting between them. The CDR3 extends over 15 amino acids. From germline, CDR1 is MNHEY and CDR2 SVGAGI. The CDR3 region has the DNA TGTGCCAGCAGTTCCCTCGACGGGATGAACACTGAAGCTTTCTTT. This translates into CASSSLDGMNTEAFF.